The 24 T cell receptor beta chains in this list originate from one sample, sequenced in a study of T cell responses to AZD1222 COVID-19 vaccine. The data were produced by immunoSEQ multiplex PCR, yet TCRdb's version contains in-frame clones alone and is incomplete. Of some 80,000 clones in the sample, 90% were seen once. This specimen was peripheral blood, taken on day 0 of AZD1222 vaccination. Receptors originate from an adult in good health.

This clone came up once. The CDR3 protein is CASSLGLSVSQETQYF. The CDR3 DNA reads TGCGCCAGCAGCTTGGGTTTGTCTGTGTCCCAAGAGACCCAGTACTTC. The chain combines TRBV5-1 with TRBJ2-5; D is uncertain. Germline V lookup: CDR1 SGHRS, CDR2 YFSETQ. The CDR3 spans 16 residues. V shed 0 bases and J shed 1 base, with 13 bases lying between them. The full variable domain, completed using reference TRBV5-1 and TRBJ2-5, is KAGVTQTPRYLIKTRGQQVTLSCSPISGHRSVSWYQQTPGQGLQFLFEYFSETQRNKGNFPGRFSGRQFSNSRSEMNVSTLELGDSALYLCASSLGLSVSQETQYFGPGTRLLVL.

The chain is built from TRBV28 and TRBJ2-1; 7 bases are a match to TRBD2. CDR1 and CDR2 (germline): MDHEN, SYDVKM. Trimming cost V 8 bases and J 2 bases; bases outside gene matches: 6. This CDR3 contains 14 residues. DNA for the CDR3: TGTGCCAGCGCCCCGGGAGGACCCTACAATGAGCAGTTCTTC. Encoded protein: CASAPGGPYNEQFF.

This clone came up once. The chain uses TRBV25-1 and TRBJ1-2; possibly TRBD1 for D (5 bases). Germline assignment: CDR1 MGHDK and CDR2 SYGVNS. The CDR3 extends over 12 amino acids. Trimming took 6 bases from V and 8 from J, leaving 13 bases between them. The CDR3 nucleotides read TGTGCCAGCAGCGCCGGCCGGGACGGCTACACCTTC. Translation gives CASSAGRDGYTF.

V is TRBV19 and J is TRBJ2-1; D assignment may be TRBD1 or TRBD2 (5 bases each). CDR3 length equals 16 residues. Germline CDR1 reads LNHDA; CDR2 reads SQIVND (reference sequence). Trimming left V 2 bases short and J 4 bases short, with 15 bases between. CDR3 nucleotides: TGTGCCAGTAGTATACACCGGGGCCTGACTTACAATGAGCAGTTCTTC. As protein: CASSIHRGLTYNEQFF.

The chain combines TRBV28 with TRBJ1-3; tentatively, D is TRBD1 (6 bases). Germline V gives CDR1 MDHEN, CDR2 SYDVKM. With 4 bases removed from V and 0 bases from J, the gap between germline ends came to 13 bases. This CDR3 contains 16 residues. The CDR3 loop is CASSSQGKSSGNTIYF. For the CDR3, the DNA is TGTGCCAGCAGTTCCCAGGGGAAGAGCTCTGGAAACACCATATATTTT.

The chain links TRBV10-3 to TRBJ1-3, with TRBD1 matching 9 bases. CDR1 is ENHRY, CDR2 SYGVKD, per germline. This CDR3 spans 14 amino acids. V lost 10 bases, J lost 4 bases, and 8 bases stayed unmatched. The CDR3 sequence is CATTGTGLGNTIYF. The CDR3 DNA reads as TGTGCCACCACCGGGACAGGGCTAGGAAACACCATATATTTT.

The genes are TRBV7-9 and TRBJ1-3; D perhaps matches TRBD1 (5 bases). V lost 3 bases, J lost 3 bases, and 18 bases lay in between. The CDR3 consists of 17 residues. From germline, CDR1 is SEHNR and CDR2 FQNEAQ (reference sequence). The CDR3 DNA sequence: TGTGCCAGCAGCTTTGCAGGGCATCCTTCCCGTGGAAACACCATATATTTT. This codes for CASSFAGHPSRGNTIYF.

The chain uses TRBV3-1 (or the pseudogene TRBV3-2) and TRBJ1-3, with D unclear. V was pared by 0 bases and J by 8 bases, with 14 bases between. CDR1 and CDR2 from the germline V gene are LGHDT and YNNKEL (reference sequence). CDR3 size: 15 residues. The CDR3 DNA sequence: TGTGCCAGCAGCCAAGATAGGGCCAGGTTATACACCATATATTTT. Translation: CASSQDRARLYTIYF.

This clone came up a few times. The CDR3 sequence is CASSLGGVTEAFF. Written as DNA, the CDR3 is TGTGCCAGCAGTTTAGGGGGGGTCACTGAAGCTTTCTTT. The V call is TRBV28, the J call TRBJ1-1; tentatively, D is TRBD1 (5 bases). V lost 2 bases and J 4 bases, leaving 8 bases between the germline ends. The CDR3 has 13 residues. CDR1 is MDHEN, CDR2 SYDVKM, per germline. Supplemented by reference TRBV28 and TRBJ1-1, the full variable domain reads DVKVTQSSRYLVKRTGEKVFLECVQDMDHENMFWYRQDPGLGLRLIYFSYDVKMKEKGDIPEGYSVSREKKERFSLILESASTNQTSMYLCASSLGGVTEAFFGQGTRLTVV.

The chain recombines TRBV7-8 with TRBJ1-5; D might be TRBD1 (5 bases). CDR3 length: 14 amino acids. Germline V gene sequence: CDR1 SGHVS, CDR2 FQNEAQ. V was trimmed by 5 bases and J by 4 bases, leaving 12 bases between them. CDR3 loop: CASSDDRNNQPQHF. The CDR3 region has the DNA TGTGCCAGCAGCGACGACAGAAATAATCAGCCCCAGCATTTT.

The chain couples TRBV24-1 to TRBJ1-2; 9 bases agree with TRBD1. Germline V gene lookup returns CDR1 KGHDR and CDR2 SFDVKD. This CDR3 region has 15 residues. V trimming: 4 bases; J trimming: 1 base; junction bases outside the gene matches: 3. CDR3 amino acids: CATSEGTGLNYGYTF. The CDR3 DNA follows: TGTGCCACCAGTGAAGGGACAGGGCTTAACTATGGCTACACCTTC.

V and J are TRBV2 and TRBJ2-3; D gene ambiguous. Trimming cost V 4 bases and J 3 bases, with 2 bases left between them. Germline V gene data show CDR1 as SNHLY and CDR2 as FYNNEI. There are 11 residues in the CDR3. CDR3 amino acids: CASSATDTQYF. The CDR3, as DNA: TGTGCCAGCAGTGCAACAGATACGCAGTATTTT.

V gene TRBV19 combines with J gene TRBJ1-6; D not certain. Trimming took off 2 bases at V and 0 bases at J, with 11 bases between the two ends. This CDR3 comprises 17 residues. Germline CDR1 and CDR2: LNHDA and SQIVND (reference sequence). CDR3 nucleotides: TGTGCCAGTAGTATACGGGGAACTAGCTCCTATAATTCACCCCTCCACTTT. Amino acids: CASSIRGTSSYNSPLHF.

This clone was recorded a few times. The chain has TRBV4-2 and TRBJ1-6, with TRBD1 matching over 10 bases. Germline assignment: CDR1 LGHNA and CDR2 YNFKEQ. The CDR3 is made up of 15 amino acids. J gave up 7 bases and V 5 bases, and 5 bases lay outside the gene matches. The CDR3 reads CASSEPGQGNSPLHF. DNA for the CDR3: TGTGCCAGCAGCGAACCGGGACAGGGGAATTCACCCCTCCACTTT.

The chain joins TRBV28 to TRBJ1-5; D unclear. Germline CDR1 MDHEN, CDR2 SYDVKM. V was trimmed by 5 bases and J by 4 bases, leaving 9 bases between them. This CDR3 is 13 amino acids long. The CDR3 protein is CASSPDGNQPQHF. The CDR3 DNA sequence: TGTGCCAGCAGTCCGGACGGGAATCAGCCCCAGCATTTT.

V and J are TRBV10-3 and TRBJ2-7; weak D call: TRBD2 (5 bases). The germline CDR1 and CDR2 sequences are ENHRY and SYGVKD. The V end was cut by 3 bases, the J end by 3 bases, with 18 bases between. The CDR3 is 16 residues long. The CDR3 coding sequence is TGTGCCATCAGTGAACAACAACCGGGGTATAACTACGAGCAGTACTTC. It specifies CAISEQQPGYNYEQYF.

The chain employs TRBV5-4 and TRBJ2-7; D assignment may be TRBD1 or TRBD2 (5 bases each). CDR3 length: 12 residues. Between the trimmed V and J ends, which lost 3 bases and 3 bases, there was a span of 7 bases. The germline V gene encodes CDR1 SGHNT and CDR2 YYREEE (reference sequence). The CDR3 coding sequence is TGTGCCAGCAGCTGGGGGAACTACGAGCAGTACTTC. Amino acid sequence: CASSWGNYEQYF.

This clone was observed once. The chain carries TRBV6-1 and TRBJ1-1; 7 bases match TRBD1. With 3 bases clipped from V and 4 bases from J, the junction kept 5 bases outside the gene matches. CDR1 MNHNS and CDR2 SASEGT come from the germline V gene. This CDR3 is 14 amino acids long. The CDR3 protein is CASSDTSGGTEAFF. Written as DNA, the CDR3 is TGTGCCAGCAGTGACACCTCAGGGGGCACTGAAGCTTTCTTT.

The sample holds one count of this clone. This chain joins TRBV19 and TRBJ1-2; 7 nucleotides align to TRBD1. Trimming cost V 3 bases and J 8 bases; bases outside gene matches: 6. This CDR3 has 13 residues. Germline V lookup: CDR1 LNHDA, CDR2 SQIVND (reference sequence). The CDR3 spells CASSMRDRDGYTF. CDR3 in DNA: TGTGCCAGTAGTATGCGCGACAGGGACGGCTACACCTTC.

This chain links TRBV6-5 with TRBJ2-7; 11 bases match TRBD2. V gave up 2 bases and J gave up 3 bases; unmatched junction bases: 3. The CDR3 is 15 residues long. Germline V gene sequence: CDR1 MNHEY, CDR2 SVGAGI. CDR3 protein: CASSYGTSGLYEQYF. For the CDR3, the DNA is TGTGCCAGCAGTTACGGGACTAGCGGCCTCTACGAGCAGTACTTC.

This chain's CDR3 is CSANNQETQYF. The CDR3 DNA is TGCAGTGCCAATAACCAAGAGACCCAGTACTTC. The gene calls are TRBV20-1 and TRBJ2-5; D is ambiguous. V lost 6 bases and J lost 0, with 5 bases in between. Germline V gives CDR1 DFQATT, CDR2 SNEGSKA (reference sequence). The CDR3 length is 11 residues.

This clone was recorded once. The chain combines TRBV6-2 or TRBV6-3 with TRBJ2-3; 13 bases agree with TRBD2. Germline V gene sequence: CDR1 MNHEY, CDR2 SVGEGT. This CDR3 comprises 18 residues. Trimming took 5 bases from V and 0 from J; bases not matched to a gene: 8. CDR3 loop: CASSPGLAGALSTDTQYF. CDR3 sequence (DNA): TGTGCCAGCAGTCCCGGACTAGCGGGGGCCCTGAGCACAGATACGCAGTATTTT.

V is TRBV6-5 and J is TRBJ1-2; no reliable D call. CDR1 is MNHEY and CDR2 is SVGAGI in the germline V gene. Between the trimmed V and J ends, which lost 0 bases and 8 bases, there was a span of 10 bases. This CDR3 region has 13 residues. In DNA, the CDR3 is TGTGCCAGCAGTTACTCGGATGCGTCAGGCTACACCTTC. Translation gives CASSYSDASGYTF.

As concerns this clone: Different DNA sequences within this sample yield the same CDR3. This chain connects TRBV11-2 to TRBJ1-1; no firm D call. Germline lookup yields CDR1 SGHAT and CDR2 FQNNGV. CDR3 length: 14 residues. V was pared by 1 base and J by 2 bases, with 8 bases between. The CDR3 DNA sequence: TGTGCCAGCAGCTTAGCAGGTGCAAACACTGAAGCTTTCTTT. Protein product: CASSLAGANTEAFF. The variable domain in full, with the rest retrieved from reference TRBV11-2 and TRBJ1-1, is EAGVAQSPRYKIIEKRQSVAFWCNPISGHATLYWYQQILGQGPKLLIQFQNNGVVDDSQLPKDRFSAERLKGVDSTLKIQPAKLEDSAVYLCASSLAGANTEAFFGQGTRLTVV.